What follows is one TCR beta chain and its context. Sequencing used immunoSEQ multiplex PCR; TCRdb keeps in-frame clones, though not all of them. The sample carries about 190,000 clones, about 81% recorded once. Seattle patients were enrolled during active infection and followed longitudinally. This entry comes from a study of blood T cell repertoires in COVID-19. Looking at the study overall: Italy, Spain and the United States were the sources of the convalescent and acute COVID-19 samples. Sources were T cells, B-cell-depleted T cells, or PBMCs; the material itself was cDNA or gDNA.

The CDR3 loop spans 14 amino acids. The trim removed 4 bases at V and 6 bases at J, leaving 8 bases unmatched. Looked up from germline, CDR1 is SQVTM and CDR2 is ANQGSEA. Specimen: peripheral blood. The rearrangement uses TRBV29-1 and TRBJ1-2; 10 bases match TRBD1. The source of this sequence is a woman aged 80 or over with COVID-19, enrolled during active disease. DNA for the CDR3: TGCAGCGTTGGGACAGGGGGAAGTTGGGATGGCTACACCTTC. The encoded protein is CSVGTGGSWDGYTF.